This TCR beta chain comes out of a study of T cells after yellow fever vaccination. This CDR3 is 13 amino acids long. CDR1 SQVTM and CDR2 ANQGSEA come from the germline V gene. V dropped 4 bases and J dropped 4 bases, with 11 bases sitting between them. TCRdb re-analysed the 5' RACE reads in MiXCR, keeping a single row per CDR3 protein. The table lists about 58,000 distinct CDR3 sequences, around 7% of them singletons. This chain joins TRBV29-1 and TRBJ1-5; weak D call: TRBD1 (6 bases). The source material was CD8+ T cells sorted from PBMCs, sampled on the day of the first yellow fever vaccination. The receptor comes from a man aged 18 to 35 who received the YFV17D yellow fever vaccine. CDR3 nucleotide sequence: TGCAGCGTTGGGGGGGCCCCAAATCAGCCCCAGCATTTT. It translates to CSVGGAPNQPQHF.